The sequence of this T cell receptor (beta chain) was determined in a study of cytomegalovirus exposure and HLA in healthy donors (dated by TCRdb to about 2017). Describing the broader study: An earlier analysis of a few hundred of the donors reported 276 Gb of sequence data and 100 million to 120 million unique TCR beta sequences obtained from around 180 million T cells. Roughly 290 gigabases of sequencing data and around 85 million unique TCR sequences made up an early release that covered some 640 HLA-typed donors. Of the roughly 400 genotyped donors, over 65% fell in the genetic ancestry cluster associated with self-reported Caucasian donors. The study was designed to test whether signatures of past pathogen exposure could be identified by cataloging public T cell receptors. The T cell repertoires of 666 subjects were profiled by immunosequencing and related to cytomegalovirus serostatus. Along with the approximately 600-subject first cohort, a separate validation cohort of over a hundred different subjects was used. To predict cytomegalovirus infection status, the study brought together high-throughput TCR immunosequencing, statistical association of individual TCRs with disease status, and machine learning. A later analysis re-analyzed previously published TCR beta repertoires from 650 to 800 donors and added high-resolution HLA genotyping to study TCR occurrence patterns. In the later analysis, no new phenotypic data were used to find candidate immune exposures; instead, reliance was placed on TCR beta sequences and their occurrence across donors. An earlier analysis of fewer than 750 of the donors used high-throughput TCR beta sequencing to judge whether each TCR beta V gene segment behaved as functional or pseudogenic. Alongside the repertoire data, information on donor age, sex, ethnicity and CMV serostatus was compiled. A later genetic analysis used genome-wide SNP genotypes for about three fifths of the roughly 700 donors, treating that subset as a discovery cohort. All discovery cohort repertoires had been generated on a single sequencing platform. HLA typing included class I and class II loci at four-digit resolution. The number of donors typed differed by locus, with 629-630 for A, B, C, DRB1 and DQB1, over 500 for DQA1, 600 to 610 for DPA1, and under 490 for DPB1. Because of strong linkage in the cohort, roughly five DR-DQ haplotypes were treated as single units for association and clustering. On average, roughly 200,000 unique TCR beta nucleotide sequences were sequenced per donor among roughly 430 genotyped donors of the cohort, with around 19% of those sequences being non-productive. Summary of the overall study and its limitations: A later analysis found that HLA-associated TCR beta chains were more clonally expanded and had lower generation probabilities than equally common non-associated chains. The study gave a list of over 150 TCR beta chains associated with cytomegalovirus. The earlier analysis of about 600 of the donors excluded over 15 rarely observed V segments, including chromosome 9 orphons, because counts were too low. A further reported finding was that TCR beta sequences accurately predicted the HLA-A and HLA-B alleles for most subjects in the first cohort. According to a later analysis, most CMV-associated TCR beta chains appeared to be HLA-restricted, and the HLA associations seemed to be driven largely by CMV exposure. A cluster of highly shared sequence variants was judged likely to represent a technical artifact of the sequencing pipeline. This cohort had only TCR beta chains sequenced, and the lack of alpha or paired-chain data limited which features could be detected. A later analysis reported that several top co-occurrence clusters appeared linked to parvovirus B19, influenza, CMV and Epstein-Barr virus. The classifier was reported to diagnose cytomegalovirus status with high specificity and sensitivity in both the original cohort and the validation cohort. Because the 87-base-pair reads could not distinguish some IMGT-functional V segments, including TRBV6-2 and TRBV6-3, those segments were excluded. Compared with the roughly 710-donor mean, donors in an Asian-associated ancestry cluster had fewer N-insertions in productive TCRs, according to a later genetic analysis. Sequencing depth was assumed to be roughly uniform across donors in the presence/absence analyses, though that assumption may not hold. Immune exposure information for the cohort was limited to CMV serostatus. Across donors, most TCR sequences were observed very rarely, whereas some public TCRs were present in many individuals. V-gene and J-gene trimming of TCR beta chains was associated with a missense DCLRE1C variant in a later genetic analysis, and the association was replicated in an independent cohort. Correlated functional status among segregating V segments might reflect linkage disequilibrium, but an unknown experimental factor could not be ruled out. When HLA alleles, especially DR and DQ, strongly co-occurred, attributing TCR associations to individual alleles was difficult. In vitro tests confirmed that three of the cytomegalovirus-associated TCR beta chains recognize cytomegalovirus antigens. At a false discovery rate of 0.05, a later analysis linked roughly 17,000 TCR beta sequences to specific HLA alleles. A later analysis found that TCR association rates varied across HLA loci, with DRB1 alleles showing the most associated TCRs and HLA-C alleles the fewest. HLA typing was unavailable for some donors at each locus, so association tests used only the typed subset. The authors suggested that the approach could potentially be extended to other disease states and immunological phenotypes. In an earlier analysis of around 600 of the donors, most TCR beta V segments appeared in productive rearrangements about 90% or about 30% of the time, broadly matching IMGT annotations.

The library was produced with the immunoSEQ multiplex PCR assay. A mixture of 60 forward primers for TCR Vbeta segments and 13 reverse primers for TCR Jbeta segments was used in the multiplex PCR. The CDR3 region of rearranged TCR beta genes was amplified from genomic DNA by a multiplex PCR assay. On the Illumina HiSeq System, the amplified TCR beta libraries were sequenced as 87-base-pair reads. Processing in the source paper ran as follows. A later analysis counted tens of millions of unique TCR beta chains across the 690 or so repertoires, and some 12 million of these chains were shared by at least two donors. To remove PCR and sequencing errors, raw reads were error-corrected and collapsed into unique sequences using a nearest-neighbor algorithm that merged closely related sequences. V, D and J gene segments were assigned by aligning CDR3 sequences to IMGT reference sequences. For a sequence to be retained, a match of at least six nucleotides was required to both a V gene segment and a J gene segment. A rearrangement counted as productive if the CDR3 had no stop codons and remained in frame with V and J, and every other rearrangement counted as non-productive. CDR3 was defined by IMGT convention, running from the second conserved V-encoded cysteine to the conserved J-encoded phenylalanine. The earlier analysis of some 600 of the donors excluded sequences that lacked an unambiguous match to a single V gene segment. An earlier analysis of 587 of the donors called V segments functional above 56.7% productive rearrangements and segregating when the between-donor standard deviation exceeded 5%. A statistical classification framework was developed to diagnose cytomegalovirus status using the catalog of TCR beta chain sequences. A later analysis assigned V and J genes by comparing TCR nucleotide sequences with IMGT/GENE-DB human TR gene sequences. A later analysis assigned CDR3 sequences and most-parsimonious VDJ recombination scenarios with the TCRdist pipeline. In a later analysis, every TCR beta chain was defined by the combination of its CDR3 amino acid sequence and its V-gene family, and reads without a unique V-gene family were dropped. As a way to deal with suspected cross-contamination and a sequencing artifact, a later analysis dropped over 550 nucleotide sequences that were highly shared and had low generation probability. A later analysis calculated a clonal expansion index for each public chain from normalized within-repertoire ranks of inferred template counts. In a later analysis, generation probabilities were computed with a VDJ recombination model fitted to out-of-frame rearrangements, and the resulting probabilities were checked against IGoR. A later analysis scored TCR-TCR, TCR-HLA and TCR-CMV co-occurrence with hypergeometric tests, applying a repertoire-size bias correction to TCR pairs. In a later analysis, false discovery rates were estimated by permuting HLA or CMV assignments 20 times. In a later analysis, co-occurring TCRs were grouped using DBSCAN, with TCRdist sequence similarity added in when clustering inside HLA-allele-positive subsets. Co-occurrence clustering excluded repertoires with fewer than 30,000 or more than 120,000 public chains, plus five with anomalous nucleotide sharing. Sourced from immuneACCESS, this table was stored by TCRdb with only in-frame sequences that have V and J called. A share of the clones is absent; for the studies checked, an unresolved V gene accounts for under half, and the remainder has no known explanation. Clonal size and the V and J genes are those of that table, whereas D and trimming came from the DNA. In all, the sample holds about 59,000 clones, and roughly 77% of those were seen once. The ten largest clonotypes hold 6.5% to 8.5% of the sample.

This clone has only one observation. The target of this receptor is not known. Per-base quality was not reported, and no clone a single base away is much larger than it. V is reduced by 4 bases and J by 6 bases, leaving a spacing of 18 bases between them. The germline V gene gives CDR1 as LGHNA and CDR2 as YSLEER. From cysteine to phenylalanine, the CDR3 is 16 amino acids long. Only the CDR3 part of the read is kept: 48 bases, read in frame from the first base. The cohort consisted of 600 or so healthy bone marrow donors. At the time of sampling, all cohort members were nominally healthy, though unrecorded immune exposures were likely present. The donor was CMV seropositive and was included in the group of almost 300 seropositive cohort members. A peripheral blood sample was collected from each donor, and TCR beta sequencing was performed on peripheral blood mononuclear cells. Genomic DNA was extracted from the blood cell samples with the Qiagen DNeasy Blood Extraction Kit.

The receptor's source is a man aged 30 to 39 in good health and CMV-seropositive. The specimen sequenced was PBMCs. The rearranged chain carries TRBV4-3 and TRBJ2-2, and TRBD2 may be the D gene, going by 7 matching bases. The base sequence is TGCGCCAGCAGCCGGGGGGGCAGCCCGAAGCCCGGGGAGCTGTTTTTT. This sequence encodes CASSRGGSPKPGELFF.